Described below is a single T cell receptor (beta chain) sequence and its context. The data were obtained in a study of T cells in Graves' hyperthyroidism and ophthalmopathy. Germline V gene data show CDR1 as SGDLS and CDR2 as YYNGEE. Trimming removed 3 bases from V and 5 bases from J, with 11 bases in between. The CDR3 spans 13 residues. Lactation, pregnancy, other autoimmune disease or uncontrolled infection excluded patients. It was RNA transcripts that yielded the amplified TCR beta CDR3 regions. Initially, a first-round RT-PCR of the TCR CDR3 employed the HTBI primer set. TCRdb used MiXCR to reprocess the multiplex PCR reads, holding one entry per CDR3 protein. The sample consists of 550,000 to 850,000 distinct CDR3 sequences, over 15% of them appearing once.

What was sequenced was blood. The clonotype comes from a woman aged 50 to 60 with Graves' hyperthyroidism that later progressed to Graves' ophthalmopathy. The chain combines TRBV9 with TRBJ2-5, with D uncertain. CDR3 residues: CASSARIYETQYF. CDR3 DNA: TGTGCCAGCAGCGCCCGAATATACGAGACCCAGTACTTC.